A single sample gave rise to the 17 T cell receptor beta chains below, sequenced in a study of shared clonotypes between healthy human individuals. Method: immunoSEQ multiplex PCR; TCRdb's copy keeps in-frame clones and lacks some. This table holds more than 2 million clones, roughly 94% found once. The sequenced sample consisted of naive CD4+ T cells sorted from blood. Subset: CD45RA+ positively selected. All receptors come from a man aged 18-30 years in good health.

The chain employs TRBV6-5 and TRBJ1-4; the D is unclear. V shed 0 bases and J shed 5 bases, with 13 bases lying between them. The CDR3 consists of 16 residues. Germline-derived CDR1 and CDR2 are MNHEY and SVGAGI. CDR3 amino acids: CASSYSSPGANEKLFF. The CDR3 coding sequence is TGTGCCAGCAGTTACTCGTCCCCAGGCGCGAATGAAAAACTGTTTTTT.

The J gene is TRBJ1-4, the V gene TRBV7-9; D gene unclear. Germline CDR1 SEHNR, CDR2 FQNEAQ (reference sequence). V was cut by 3 bases and J by 7 bases, with 9 bases left in between. This CDR3 has 13 residues. The CDR3 protein is CASSFIESEKLFF. DNA of the CDR3: TGTGCCAGCAGCTTTATTGAAAGTGAAAAACTGTTTTTT.

The J gene is TRBJ1-2, the V gene TRBV6-6; TRBD1 aligns across 8 bases. This CDR3 has 14 residues. J was trimmed by 6 bases and V by 3 bases; bases with no gene match: 6. Germline CDR1 MNHNY, CDR2 SVGAGI (reference sequence). CDR3 bases: TGTGCCAGCAGTTATTCGACAGGGGAGGATGGCTACACCTTC. It codes for CASSYSTGEDGYTF.

The chain has TRBV28 and TRBJ1-4; 9 bases are a match to TRBD1. Germline V gene data show CDR1 as MDHEN and CDR2 as SYDVKM. The J segment lost 8 bases and the V segment lost 7 bases, leaving 5 bases of the junction unmatched. The CDR3 has 13 amino acids. The CDR3 spells CASTDRGWEKLFF. DNA for the CDR3: TGTGCCAGCACCGACAGGGGGTGGGAAAAACTGTTTTTT.

The CDR3 DNA sequence: TGTGCCAGCAGCGTTCAGGGGAAATCCTACGAGCAGTACTTC. It is translated as CASSVQGKSYEQYF. The V gene is TRBV6-1, the J gene TRBJ2-7, with D tentatively TRBD1 (6 bases). Germline lookup yields CDR1 MNHNS and CDR2 SASEGT. The CDR3 is made up of 14 amino acids. Trimming cost V 6 bases and J 1 base, with 13 bases left between them.

The chain has TRBV18 and TRBJ1-2; D gene unclear. Trimming shortened V by 2 bases and J by 4 bases, and 11 bases separated the two germline ends. Germline V gives CDR1 KGHSH, CDR2 LQKENI. The CDR3 runs to 14 residues. CDR3 nucleotide sequence: TGTGCCAGCTCACCATTGGGAGGTGGCTATGGCTACACCTTC. Translation: CASSPLGGGYGYTF. Filled out from reference TRBV18 and TRBJ1-2, the complete variable domain reads NAGVMQNPRHLVRRRGQEARLRCSPMKGHSHVYWYRQLPEEGLKFMVYLQKENIIDESGMPKERFSAEFPKEGPSILRIQQVVRGDSAAYFCASSPLGGGYGYTFGSGTRLTVV.

This sequence joins TRBV10-3 and TRBJ2-3; maybe TRBD1 (5 bases). From germline, CDR1 is ENHRY and CDR2 SYGVKD. The CDR3 extends over 12 amino acids. V was pared by 8 bases and J by 2 bases, with 8 bases between. The CDR3 loop reads CAIGALTDTQYF. In nucleotides, the CDR3 is TGTGCCATCGGGGCCCTCACAGATACGCAGTATTTT.

The chain carries TRBV11-3 and TRBJ2-7; D ambiguous. The CDR3 contains 15 residues. V was cut by 3 bases and J by 3 bases, with 15 bases left in between. Germline values: CDR1 SGHNT, CDR2 YENEEA. The CDR3 region is CASSLELQSFYEQYF. The CDR3 DNA sequence: TGTGCCAGCAGCTTGGAGTTGCAGAGCTTCTACGAGCAGTACTTC.

The V gene is TRBV10-1, the J gene TRBJ2-1, with 8 bases fitting TRBD2. The CDR3 extends over 14 amino acids. Germline V CDR1 and CDR2: WNHNN, SYGVQD (reference sequence). V lost 4 bases, J lost 4 bases, and 3 bases stayed unmatched. CDR3 loop: CASSGSGGYNEQFF. The CDR3 DNA reads as TGCGCCAGCAGTGGAAGCGGGGGTTACAATGAGCAGTTCTTC.

The rearrangement uses TRBV28 and TRBJ2-7; D call uncertain. From germline, CDR1 is MDHEN and CDR2 SYDVKM. The CDR3 has 14 residues. Trimming removed 7 bases from V and 3 bases from J, with 16 bases in between. The CDR3 DNA reads as TGTGCCAGCATCCCAGAGCCCAACGTCTACGAGCAGTACTTC. It yields the protein CASIPEPNVYEQYF.

The V and J genes are TRBV10-3 and TRBJ2-7; 7 nucleotides line up with TRBD2. The V gene end was trimmed by 6 bases and the J gene end by 1 base; junction bases not matched to a gene: 9. This CDR3 comprises 15 residues. In germline, CDR1 is ENHRY, CDR2 SYGVKD. The DNA of the CDR3 is TGTGCCATCAGCAGATCTAGCGGAGGATCCTACGAGCAGTACTTC. This gives the protein CAISRSSGGSYEQYF.

A single count supports this clone. This CDR3 is also generated by other DNA sequences in the sample. CDR3 in DNA: TGTGCCTGGAGTGGCAGCTACGAGCAGTACTTC. Its translation: CAWSGSYEQYF. This rearrangement joins TRBV30 to TRBJ2-7, with D hard to call. The CDR3 totals 11 residues. V gave up 1 base and J gave up 3 bases, with 4 bases separating them. CDR1 GTSNPN and CDR2 SVGIG come from the germline V gene (reference sequence).

The chain has TRBV14 and TRBJ1-5; D might be TRBD1 (6 bases). Germline CDR1 is SGHDN and CDR2 is FVKESK. This CDR3 is 14 amino acids long. The V and J ends lost 2 bases and 6 bases respectively, with 11 bases between them. CDR3 coding DNA: TGTGCCAGCAGCCAATTGGGGGCTGGTCAGCCCCAGCATTTT. Its translation is CASSQLGAGQPQHF.

In regard to this clone: The identical CDR3 is also encoded by other nucleotide sequences in the sample. The rearrangement uses TRBV27 and TRBJ1-6; D might be TRBD1 (5 bases). Trimming pared 6 bases from V and 1 base from J, leaving 7 bases between. Looked up from germline, CDR1 is MNHEY and CDR2 is SMNVEV (reference sequence). The CDR3 extends over 14 amino acids. The CDR3 region is CASSQGSYNSPLHF. CDR3 coding DNA: TGTGCCAGCAGCCAGGGATCCTATAATTCACCCCTCCACTTT.

The chain has TRBV28 and TRBJ1-5, with D perhaps matching TRBD1 (5 bases). Germline lookup yields CDR1 MDHEN and CDR2 SYDVKM. This CDR3 region has 14 residues. V was shortened by 6 bases and J by 3 bases, with 12 bases between the two germline ends. The CDR3: CASRLPGDNQPQHF. DNA of the CDR3: TGTGCCAGCAGGCTGCCGGGGGACAATCAGCCCCAGCATTTT.

The V gene is TRBV6-1, the J gene TRBJ1-4, with D hard to call. Germline V CDR1 and CDR2: MNHNS, SASEGT. The CDR3 totals 14 residues. The ends were cut back, 1 base at V and 2 bases at J, with 5 bases in the middle. CDR3 sequence: CASSEVPTNEKLFF. In nucleotides, the CDR3 is TGTGCCAGCAGTGAAGTACCGACTAATGAAAAACTGTTTTTT.

The rearrangement uses TRBV18 and TRBJ1-2, with a weak D call TRBD1 (5 bases). Germline values: CDR1 KGHSH, CDR2 LQKENI. Trimming pared 2 bases from V and 9 bases from J, leaving 10 bases between. This CDR3 contains 12 residues. The CDR3, as DNA: TGTGCCAGCTCACCATCGGGGGGTAGCTACACCTTC. Protein sequence: CASSPSGGSYTF.